One sample yielded the 7 T cell receptor beta chains listed below, sequenced in a study of T-cell memory formation after mild COVID-19. A single record per CDR3 protein comes from TCRdb applying MiXCR to the 5' RACE reads. The sample includes 350,000 to 500,000 distinct CDR3 sequences, roughly 18% seen only once; the top ten take about 22%. The specimen was PBMCs or a T cell subset sorted from them (not recorded which). Source of these receptors: a man between 18 and 35 years old who had mild COVID-19 (a few samples of this study predate the infection). Cell type and time point are not known.

This clonotype was counted at least ten times. V is TRBV7-4 and J is TRBJ1-6; 7 bases fit TRBD1. Per germline, CDR1 SGHVT and CDR2 SQSDAQ. Trimming cost V 7 bases and J 13 bases; bases outside gene matches: 16. The CDR3 is 15 residues long. The CDR3 protein is CASNNPGQWPRPLHF. CDR3 DNA: TGTGCCAGCAATAATCCGGGACAGTGGCCTCGGCCCCTCCACTTT.

This clonotype turned up a few times. The chain has TRBV7-9 and TRBJ1-3; 7 nucleotides agree with TRBD1. The CDR3 has 14 residues. Germline trimming cut 10 bases from V and 3 bases from J; bases unmatched to any gene: 9. Per the germline V gene, CDR1 is SEHNR and CDR2 is FQNEAQ (reference sequence). CDR3 protein: CATDDRVFGNTIYF. The CDR3 DNA reads as TGTGCCACCGATGACAGGGTATTTGGAAACACCATATATTTT.

This clonotype was seen repeatedly, ten times or more. The chain joins TRBV1 to TRBJ2-3; the table's D call TRBD2 went unverified against the DNA. TRBV1 is described as a pseudogene. The CDR3 contains 17 residues. CDR3 in amino acids: CTSSVGTSGGQTDTQYF. DNA for the CDR3: TGCACCAGCAGCGTAGGGACTAGCGGGGGGCAGACAGATACGCAGTATTTT.

This clonotype has more than one count but fewer than ten. V is TRBV7-9 and J is TRBJ1-2; no firm D call. The CDR3 has 13 amino acids. The V end lost 2 bases, the J end lost 8 bases, and 12 bases lay between the germline ends. Germline values: CDR1 SEHNR, CDR2 FQNEAQ (reference sequence). The DNA of the CDR3 is TGTGCCAGCAGCTTATTATCGACCTCCGGCTACACCTTC. The encoded protein is CASSLLSTSGYTF. The entire variable domain, with the rest obtained from reference TRBV7-9 and TRBJ1-2, is as follows: DTGVSQNPRHKITKRGQNVTFRCDPISEHNRLYWYRQTLGQGPEFLTYFQNEAQLEKSRLLSDRFSAERPKGSFSTLEIQRTEQGDSAMYLCASSLLSTSGYTFGSGTRLTVV.

The chain uses TRBV6-2 or TRBV6-3 and TRBJ1-1; TRBD1 matches 7 bases. V lost 0 bases to trimming and J lost 0 bases; unmatched junction nucleotides: 7. CDR1 is MNHEY and CDR2 is SVGEGT in the germline V gene. This CDR3 has 17 amino acids. Here the CDR3 reads CASSYSIGDSLNTEAFF. For the CDR3, the DNA is TGTGCCAGCAGTTACTCGATTGGGGACAGTCTGAACACTGAAGCTTTCTTT.

The genes are TRBV4-1 and TRBJ1-2, with D uncertain. This CDR3 is 11 amino acids long. V was trimmed by 1 base and J by 9 bases, leaving 6 bases between them. Germline lookup yields CDR1 MGHRA and CDR2 YSYEKL. The DNA of the CDR3 is TGCGCCAGCAGCCAAGCCGGGAGCTACACCTTC. Its translation is CASSQAGSYTF.

Many counts were recorded for this clonotype. The chain employs TRBV7-3 and TRBJ2-6; TRBD2 might be the D (5 bases). The CDR3 totals 17 residues. V was trimmed by 2 bases and J by 2 bases, leaving 13 bases between them. Germline V gives CDR1 SGHTA, CDR2 FQGTGA. The CDR3 sequence is CASSLVGSNTGANVLTF. DNA for the CDR3: TGTGCCAGCAGCTTAGTGGGGAGTAACACTGGGGCCAACGTCCTGACTTTC.